This is a list of T cell receptor beta chains from one sample in a study of graft-versus-host responses after intestinal transplantation. Clones were read by immunoSEQ multiplex PCR, and TCRdb kept only the in-frame ones, dropping some. The table lists approximately 15,000 clones, around 35% of them singletons. The sample was alloreactive CD4+ T cells from a mixed lymphocyte reaction culture, taken before intestinal transplant. Every receptor here comes from a human patient who received an intestinal transplant. The conserved cysteine and the conserved F or W are not part of the CDR3 here. D genes are given only for firm matches.

TRBJ2-3,TRBV10-1,NA,ASSEVADTQY
TRBJ2-2,TRBV18,NA,ASSPRPGAGELF
TRBJ2-1,TRBV11-3,NA,ASSLGLDAYNEQF
TRBJ2-7,TRBV18,TRBD1,ASSPTLGTGSYEQY
TRBJ2-7,TRBV6-5,NA,ATKITRTAHYEQY
TRBJ2-3,TRBV10-3,TRBD2,AISYFSGGATDTQY
TRBJ2-1,TRBV4-1,NA,ASSQAVRQRAPGGQF
TRBJ1-6,TRBV5-5,NA,ASSLDGGRFLISPLH
TRBJ1-5,TRBV6-1,TRBD1,ASSGHRGQGNQPQH
TRBJ2-7,TRBV7-9,NA,ASSLGGSLYEQY
TRBJ1-3,TRBV6-4,NA,ASSDFGERSSGNTIY
TRBJ2-3,TRBV30,NA,AWTKLGGGGGDTQY
TRBJ2-3,TRBV9,TRBD1,ASSVASRQGGTDTQY
TRBJ1-1,TRBV27,NA,ASSFRGSTEAF
TRBJ2-7,TRBV6-1,NA,ASRRGASEQY
TRBJ2-3,TRBV7-9,NA,ASSLGLSTDTQY
TRBJ2-7,TRBV2,TRBD1,ASSRPGDRGDNEQY
TRBJ2-1,TRBV5-1,NA,ASSWQGQSYNEQF
TRBJ2-7,TRBV6-6,TRBD2,ASSRLAGGRDEQY
TRBJ1-2,TRBV5-1,TRBD1,ASSLAGQDYGYT
TRBJ2-5,TRBV29-1,TRBD1,SAYRGHGETQY
TRBJ2-5,TRBV2,TRBD2,ASSEDAGGWETQY
TRBJ1-2,TRBV9,NA,ASSVGGGLNYGHT
TRBJ2-2,TRBV19,TRBD2,ASTSSGSAGELF
TRBJ2-3,TRBV9,NA,ASSAGGTPLADTQY
TRBJ1-1,TRBV5-1,NA,ASSRKWVGGDTEAF
TRBJ1-1,TRBV10-2,NA,ASLGPLNTEAF
TRBJ2-2,TRBV5-1,NA,ASSLLWGPSNTGELF
TRBJ1-6,TRBV5-1,TRBD1,ASSLTGSSYNSPLH
TRBJ1-6,TRBV6-8,TRBD1,ASSIRDRGLSPLH
TRBJ2-1,TRBV6-4,NA,ASSDRSGVLYNEQF
TRBJ2-7,TRBV6-5,NA,ASSHTLAYEQY
TRBJ1-4,TRBV4-1,TRBD1,TSSQGQGADTTDEKLF
TRBJ2-3,TRBV6-5,TRBD2,ASSYGIAGADTQY
TRBJ1-5,TRBV6-8,NA,ASRGYQPQH
TRBJ2-7,TRBV9,TRBD2,ASSPVRGGLAGYEQY
TRBJ2-3,TRBV7-6,NA,ASSSVRLAPEDTQY
TRBJ2-1,TRBV6-5,TRBD1,ASSYRGNEQF
TRBJ1-2,TRBV6-5,TRBD1,ASGDRVGGYT
TRBJ2-2,TRBV19,TRBD2,ASRLAGWHTGELF